The present T cell receptor beta chain was sequenced within a study of cytomegalovirus exposure and HLA in healthy donors. 13 Jbeta primers and 60 Vbeta primers were used for the PCR. Clones were sequenced by immunoSEQ multiplex PCR, and TCRdb holds only the in-frame ones, with some missing. Of 140,000 to 150,000 clones listed, 76% are singletons. Whole-study results and caveats: Presence/absence analyses supposed approximately even sequencing depth among donors. Rare sequences made up most TCRs, while some public TCRs were found in many donors.

Remarks on this clone: Its antigen is as yet unknown.

Specimen: PBMCs. This receptor was taken from a man in his forties or fifties in good health and CMV-seronegative.

CDR3: CASSLRDYLSYEQYF. The DNA of the CDR3 is TGTGCCAGCAGCCTCAGGGACTATCTCTCCTACGAGCAGTACTTC. J is TRBJ2-5 and V is TRBV7-8; 7 nucleotides match TRBD2. The end of the DNA is better explained by TRBJ2-7, so the J call may be wrong. The CDR3 is 15 amino acids. Germline V gene sequence: CDR1 SGHVS, CDR2 FQNEAQ.